This is a list of T cell receptor beta chains from one sample in a study of long-term antiretroviral therapy in people with HIV. Generated by immunoSEQ multiplex PCR, the TCRdb table keeps only in-frame clones and is missing some. The table lists about 29,000 clones, 75% to 90% of them singletons. This sample comprised unsorted PBMCs, obtained approximately 5 years before starting antiretroviral therapy. The receptors shown here come from a man in his forties or fifties with HIV. The CDR3 runs from the conserved cysteine through the conserved F or W.

cdr3_aa | v_call
CASSRPSWRGANTGELFF | TRBV13
CASSNLVLETQYF | TRBV5-4
CSARMVEQFF | TRBV20-1
CASSLEDSRLSYEQYF | TRBV11-2
CASSLVYSPSSYEQYF | TRBV5-1
CASSFRPDRVDIQYF | TRBV11-2
CASSHPEGGRETQYF | TRBV14
CASSYGTPLGYGYTF | TRBV5-5
CASSQGQRTDTQYF | TRBV5-4
CASRQGAVDEKLFF | TRBV2
CASSFNQNTEAFF | TRBV13
CASSIYTTDTQYF | TRBV5-1
CASSFDSSYEQYF | TRBV5-6
CASSSPRALVGGTQYF | TRBV7-9
CASSRWDRASNEQFF | TRBV11-2